Following are 11 T cell receptor beta chains from one sample sequenced in a study of CD8+ T cells in alopecia areata. Regarding treatment: oral pan-JAK inhibitor, 5-10 mg twice daily. RNA extraction was followed by reverse transcription into cDNA, which acted as the sequencing template. The data were produced by immunoSEQ multiplex PCR, yet TCRdb's version contains in-frame clones alone and is incomplete. The sample holds roughly 200,000 clones, roughly three fifths seen once. The sample in question was CD8+ T cells sorted from blood, obtained at week 24, from a patient treated with tofacitinib. These receptors came from a human donor with alopecia areata.

The J gene is TRBJ2-1, the V gene TRBV7-3; 9 bases line up with TRBD2. Trimming cost V 3 bases and J 0 bases; bases outside gene matches: 3. Germline values: CDR1 SGHTA, CDR2 FQGTGA. The CDR3 covers 16 residues. The CDR3 coding sequence is TGTGCCAGCAGCTTTAAAGCGGGGGGCTCCTACAATGAGCAGTTCTTC. Its translation is CASSFKAGGSYNEQFF.

The CDR3: CASSSTGLNQPQHF. In DNA form, the CDR3 reads TGTGCCAGCAGCTCGACAGGGCTCAATCAGCCCCAGCATTTT. The J gene is TRBJ1-5, the V gene TRBV11-1; 7 bases map to TRBD1. Germline trimming cut 4 bases from V and 3 bases from J; bases unmatched to any gene: 3. The length of the CDR3 is 14 residues. Germline V gives CDR1 SGHAT, CDR2 FQDESV (reference sequence). Complete variable domain (other parts from reference TRBV11-1 and TRBJ1-5): EAEVAQSPRYKITEKSQAVAFWCDPISGHATLYWYRQILGQGPELLVQFQDESVVDDSQLPKDRFSAERLKGVDSTLKIQPAELGDSAMYLCASSSTGLNQPQHFGDGTRLSIL.

Only one count was recorded for this clone. The chain joins TRBV2 to TRBJ1-2; D is unclear. CDR1 and CDR2 (germline): SNHLY, FYNNEI. Between the trimmed V and J ends, which lost 7 bases and 3 bases, there was a span of 15 bases. The CDR3 totals 14 residues. CDR3 region: CASNGRAYDYGYTF. The CDR3 coding sequence is TGTGCCAGCAACGGGAGGGCGTACGACTATGGCTACACCTTC.

The J gene is TRBJ1-5, the V gene TRBV30; 7 bases match TRBD1. Unmatched junction bases numbered 14, after V lost 3 bases and J lost 0 bases. There are 18 residues in the CDR3. Germline V lookup: CDR1 GTSNPN, CDR2 SVGIG (reference sequence). CDR3 sequence (DNA): TGTGCCTGGAGGGCCCCCGGGACAGCTTTGGGTAGCAATCAGCCCCAGCATTTT. This encodes CAWRAPGTALGSNQPQHF.

There are a few counts of this clone. The genes are TRBV6-5 and TRBJ2-7, with TRBD1 identical over 11 bases. Germline values: CDR1 MNHEY, CDR2 SVGAGI. J lost 6 bases, V lost 4 bases, and 8 bases had no gene match. CDR3 length equals 15 residues. The CDR3 protein is CASSWGQGETLEQYF. CDR3 DNA sequence: TGTGCCAGCAGTTGGGGACAGGGGGAAACCCTCGAGCAGTACTTC.

The V gene is TRBV4-1, the J gene TRBJ2-2; D unclear. Germline values: CDR1 MGHRA, CDR2 YSYEKL. The V end was cut by 8 bases, the J end by 4 bases, with 5 bases between. The CDR3 is 11 amino acids. The CDR3 nucleotides read TGCGCCAGCCCCATCACCGGGGAGCTGTTTTTT. Its protein product is CASPITGELFF.

This clone was seen once. The chain uses TRBV30 and TRBJ2-7; D gene ambiguous. Trimming removed 0 bases at V and 4 bases at J, with 7 bases between. The CDR3 runs to 12 residues. CDR1 GTSNPN and CDR2 SVGIG come from the germline V gene (reference sequence). CDR3 nucleotide sequence: TGTGCCTGGAGTGTACGCCTATACGAGCAGTACTTC. Amino acid sequence: CAWSVRLYEQYF.

A single count supports this clone. V usage is TRBV6-1 and J usage is TRBJ2-2; maybe TRBD2 (6 bases). Germline CDR1 and CDR2: MNHNS and SASEGT. The CDR3 totals 15 residues. With 8 bases removed from V and 0 bases from J, the gap between germline ends came to 13 bases. The CDR3 nucleotides read TGTGCCAGCCGCGGGGCAGTAACGAACACCGGGGAGCTGTTTTTT. It codes for CASRGAVTNTGELFF.

The chain employs TRBV29-1 and TRBJ2-2, with D perhaps assigned TRBD1 or TRBD2 (5 bases each). V shed 5 bases and J shed 6 bases, with 22 bases lying between them. This CDR3 has 16 amino acids. Germline values: CDR1 SQVTM, CDR2 ANQGSEA. CDR3 sequence: CSVIPQAGNSAGELFF. CDR3 nucleotides: TGCAGCGTTATCCCCCAAGCAGGGAATAGCGCCGGGGAGCTGTTTTTT.

The chain couples TRBV29-1 to TRBJ2-7, with TRBD1 matching 8 bases. The J segment lost 3 bases and the V segment lost 0 bases, leaving 10 bases of the junction unmatched. In germline, CDR1 is SQVTM, CDR2 ANQGSEA. This CDR3 has 16 amino acids. In nucleotides, the CDR3 is TGCAGCGTTGAAGATGGGCGGGACAGGATCTACTACGAGCAGTACTTC. Translation: CSVEDGRDRIYYEQYF.

This clone was seen a few times. The genes are TRBV4-1 and TRBJ2-1, with unresolved D. Germline V gene data show CDR1 as MGHRA and CDR2 as YSYEKL. Trimming removed 0 bases from V and 10 bases from J, with 7 bases in between. The CDR3 has 12 amino acids. The CDR3 protein is CASSQEVGEQFF. The CDR3 DNA reads as TGCGCCAGCAGCCAAGAAGTGGGGGAGCAGTTCTTC.